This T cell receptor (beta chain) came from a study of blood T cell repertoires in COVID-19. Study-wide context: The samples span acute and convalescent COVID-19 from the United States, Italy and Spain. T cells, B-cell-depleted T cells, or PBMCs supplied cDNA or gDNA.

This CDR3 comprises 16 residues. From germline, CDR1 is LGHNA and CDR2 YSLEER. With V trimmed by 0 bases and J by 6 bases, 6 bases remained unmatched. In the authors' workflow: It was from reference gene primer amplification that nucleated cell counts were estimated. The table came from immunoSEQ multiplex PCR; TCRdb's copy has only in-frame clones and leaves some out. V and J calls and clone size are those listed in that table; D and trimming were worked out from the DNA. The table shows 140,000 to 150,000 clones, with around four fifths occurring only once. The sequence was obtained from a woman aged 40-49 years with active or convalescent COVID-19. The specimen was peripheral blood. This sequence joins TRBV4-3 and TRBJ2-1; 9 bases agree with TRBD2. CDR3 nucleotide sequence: TGCGCCAGCAGCCAAGATCGGGTAGCGGGAGTCAATGAGCAGTTCTTC. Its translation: CASSQDRVAGVNEQFF.